The 25 T cell receptor beta chains below come from one sample, sequenced in a study of identical twins. TCRdb fed the 5' RACE reads into MiXCR, producing one record per CDR3 protein. The table records 350,000 or so distinct CDR3 sequences, 9% of them present only once. Specimen: naive T cells sorted from blood. These receptors originate from a woman aged 50 to 65 in good health.

The V and J genes are TRBV12-3 or TRBV12-4 and TRBJ2-2, with unresolved D. The length of the CDR3 is 12 residues. The V and J ends lost 7 bases and 1 base respectively, with 4 bases between them. CDR3 nucleotides: TGTGCCAGCATTGAGAACACCGGGGAGCTGTTTTTT. Amino acids: CASIENTGELFF.

V usage is TRBV5-1 and J usage is TRBJ1-2, with a possible D match to TRBD1 (6 bases). Germline CDR1 SGHRS, CDR2 YFSETQ. This CDR3 is built from 15 residues. V was shortened by 2 bases and J by 6 bases, with 17 bases between the two germline ends. The CDR3 DNA follows: TGCGCCAGCAGCTTATCCTTACAGGGCCCCCATGGCTACACCTTC. Residues: CASSLSLQGPHGYTF.

The chain recombines TRBV7-6 with TRBJ2-3, with 8 bases matching TRBD1. The trim removed 5 bases at V and 5 bases at J, leaving 3 bases unmatched. This CDR3 contains 13 residues. Germline loops: CDR1 SGHVS, CDR2 FNYEAQ. The CDR3 DNA reads as TGTGCCAGCAGCAAAGACAGGGGAGATACGCAGTATTTT. It specifies CASSKDRGDTQYF. The complete variable domain, with remaining parts taken from reference TRBV7-6 and TRBJ2-3, reads GAGVSQSPRYKVTKRGQDVALRCDPISGHVSLYWYRQALGQGPEFLTYFNYEAQQDKSGLPNDRFSAERPEGSISTLTIQRTEQRDSAMYRCASSKDRGDTQYFGPGTRLTVL.

At least ten counts were recorded for this clonotype. The V and J genes are TRBV11-2 and TRBJ1-1; possibly TRBD1 for D (5 bases). CDR1 and CDR2 (germline): SGHAT, FQNNGV. The CDR3 contains 12 residues. The V gene lost 4 bases and the J gene lost 11 bases, with 14 bases spanning the gap. The CDR3 DNA reads TGTGCCAGCAGCTCCTACCTCAGGGTGGCTTTCTTT. Its protein product is CASSSYLRVAFF.

This clonotype was observed a few times. The chain links TRBV5-1 to TRBJ2-1, with 7 bases identical to TRBD2. The CDR3 sequence is 15 residues long. Germline V lookup: CDR1 SGHRS, CDR2 YFSETQ. The ends lost 0 bases at V and 8 bases at J; junction bases unmatched: 8. CDR3 bases: TGCGCCAGCAGCTTGGCGGCTAGCGGTGGGGATGAGCAGTTCTTC. It encodes CASSLAASGGDEQFF.

This clonotype was found a few times. The chain recombines TRBV7-2 with TRBJ2-3, with unresolved D. V was clipped by 5 bases and J by 6 bases, with 15 bases between them. From germline, CDR1 is SGHTA and CDR2 FQGNSA. The CDR3 contains 14 residues. CDR3 sequence: CASSLPGPRDTQYF. CDR3 sequence (DNA): TGTGCCAGCAGCCTCCCTGGACCGCGGGATACGCAGTATTTT. Filled out from reference TRBV7-2 and TRBJ2-3, the complete variable domain reads GAGVSQSPSNKVTEKGKDVELRCDPISGHTALYWYRQSLGQGLEFLIYFQGNSAPDKSGLPSDRFSAERTGGSVSTLTIQRTQQEDSAVYLCASSLPGPRDTQYFGPGTRLTVL.

The genes are TRBV5-6 and TRBJ2-7; the D call may be TRBD1 or TRBD2 (5 bases each). Trimming shortened V by 3 bases and J by 7 bases, and 23 bases separated the two germline ends. This CDR3 contains 16 residues. Per the germline V gene, CDR1 is SGHDT and CDR2 is YYEEEE. The CDR3 nucleotides read TGTGCCAGCAGCTCGACTGCCGGGACCTCAACTGGGGAGCAGTACTTC. It encodes CASSSTAGTSTGEQYF.

This clonotype was observed many times. Written as DNA, the CDR3 is TGCGCCAGCACTCTGGGCGGGAGTGAAACGCAGTATTTT. This encodes CASTLGGSETQYF. This chain links TRBV5-1 with TRBJ2-3; 7 positions match TRBD2. CDR1 is SGHRS, CDR2 YFSETQ, per germline. J lost 9 bases, V lost 6 bases, and 10 bases had no gene match. This CDR3 has 13 amino acids.

This clonotype was seen at least ten times. The rearrangement links TRBV27 to TRBJ2-2; 8 bases map to TRBD1. CDR1 MNHEY and CDR2 SMNVEV come from the germline V gene (reference sequence). The junction had 5 bases not matched to a gene; V was cut back by 4 bases and J by 4 bases. The CDR3 loop spans 15 amino acids. In DNA form, the CDR3 reads TGTGCCAGCAGTTCCGGACAGGGTTTCACCGGGGAGCTGTTTTTT. It specifies CASSSGQGFTGELFF.

V usage is TRBV11-1 and J usage is TRBJ2-2, with 7 bases fitting TRBD1. Germline trimming cut 3 bases from V and 7 bases from J; bases unmatched to any gene: 8. This CDR3 has 15 amino acids. Germline-derived CDR1 and CDR2 are SGHAT and FQDESV (reference sequence). CDR3: CASSFLGQADGELFF. CDR3 nucleotides: TGTGCCAGCAGCTTTCTCGGACAGGCAGACGGGGAGCTGTTTTTT.

This clonotype was counted many times. The chain has TRBV7-9 and TRBJ2-2; 8 nucleotides match TRBD2. J was trimmed by 6 bases and V by 3 bases; bases with no gene match: 3. This CDR3 spans 14 amino acids. Per the germline V gene, CDR1 is SEHNR and CDR2 is FQNEAQ (reference sequence). Written as DNA, the CDR3 is TGTGCCAGCAGCTTTGGACTAGCCGCCGGGGAGCTGTTTTTT. Its protein is CASSFGLAAGELFF. Filled out from reference TRBV7-9 and TRBJ2-2, the complete variable domain reads DTGVSQNPRHKITKRGQNVTFRCDPISEHNRLYWYRQTLGQGPEFLTYFQNEAQLEKSRLLSDRFSAERPKGSFSTLEIQRTEQGDSAMYLCASSFGLAAGELFFGEGSRLTVL.

The table lists this clonotype with a few counts. The chain has TRBV7-9 and TRBJ2-3, with 8 bases that match TRBD2. Germline V gives CDR1 SEHNR, CDR2 FQNEAQ (reference sequence). With 1 base clipped from V and 3 bases from J, the junction kept 0 bases outside the gene matches. The CDR3 loop spans 14 amino acids. The chain's CDR3 is CASSLERETDTQYF. The CDR3 DNA follows: TGTGCCAGCAGCTTAGAGCGGGAGACAGATACGCAGTATTTT.

This clonotype was found a few times. The gene calls are TRBV11-3 and TRBJ2-3; 13 bases map to TRBD2. CDR3 length: 14 residues. Germline CDR1 SGHNT, CDR2 YENEEA. With 5 bases clipped from V and 10 bases from J, the junction kept 6 bases outside the gene matches. This CDR3 reads CASSPLAGGPPQYF. The CDR3 region has the DNA TGTGCCAGCAGCCCACTAGCGGGAGGGCCCCCGCAGTATTTT.

The rearrangement uses TRBV18 and TRBJ1-2; no clear D. Trimming took off 6 bases at V and 2 bases at J, with 13 bases between the two ends. The CDR3 contains 14 residues. Germline values: CDR1 KGHSH, CDR2 LQKENI. This CDR3 reads CASSKWTDNYGYTF. The CDR3 DNA is TGTGCCAGCTCCAAGTGGACGGACAACTATGGCTACACCTTC.

V gene TRBV5-5 combines with J gene TRBJ2-7, with no clear D. The CDR3 is 18 residues long. CDR1 and CDR2 from the germline V gene are SGHKS and YYEKEE (reference sequence). CDR3 in amino acids: CASSFGPQNSPSSYDQYV. The CDR3 bases are TGTGCCAGCAGCTTTGGCCCACAAAACAGCCCCAGCTCCTACGACCAGTACGTC.

This clonotype was counted many times. The chain is built from TRBV12-3 or TRBV12-4 and TRBJ2-1; no definite D call. V was cut by 7 bases and J by 0 bases, with 10 bases left in between. The CDR3 contains 14 residues. The CDR3 sequence is CASTLWGSYNEQFF. In nucleotides, the CDR3 is TGTGCCAGCACCCTCTGGGGCTCCTACAATGAGCAGTTCTTC.

This clonotype was observed a handful of times. This sequence joins TRBV12-3 or TRBV12-4 and TRBJ2-1; D might be TRBD1 or TRBD2, each matching 5 bases. V lost 6 bases and J lost 0, with 18 bases in between. The CDR3 contains 17 residues. The CDR3 reads CASSTDFGASSYNEQFF. In nucleotides, the CDR3 is TGTGCCAGCAGCACCGACTTCGGGGCTAGCTCCTACAATGAGCAGTTCTTC.

This clonotype turned up a few times. The V and J genes are TRBV24-1 and TRBJ1-3; D is unclear. The V end lost 6 bases, the J end lost 0 bases, and 5 bases lay between the germline ends. Germline CDR1 is KGHDR and CDR2 is SFDVKD. This CDR3 has 13 amino acids. This chain's CDR3 is CATSQRSGNTIYF. CDR3 nucleotides: TGTGCCACCAGTCAACGCTCTGGAAACACCATATATTTT.

This clonotype was found many times. V usage is TRBV12-3 or TRBV12-4 and J usage is TRBJ2-1; no firm D call. The CDR3 is 13 residues long. V shed 5 bases and J shed 10 bases, with 15 bases lying between them. The CDR3 DNA reads TGTGCCAGCAGTGAGGCCCTTAGGGCAGAGCAGTTCTTC. It yields the protein CASSEALRAEQFF.

Many counts were recorded for this clonotype. The J gene is TRBJ2-2, the V gene TRBV18; D possibly matches TRBD1 or TRBD2 (5 bases each). Germline V CDR1 and CDR2: KGHSH, LQKENI. The CDR3 has 17 amino acids. Trimming pared 3 bases from V and 1 base from J, leaving 15 bases between. The CDR3 protein is CASSPHDWGMNTGELFF. The CDR3 nucleotides read TGTGCCAGCTCACCGCACGACTGGGGGATGAACACCGGGGAGCTGTTTTTT. The whole variable domain, remainder taken from reference TRBV18 and TRBJ2-2, is NAGVMQNPRHLVRRRGQEARLRCSPMKGHSHVYWYRQLPEEGLKFMVYLQKENIIDESGMPKERFSAEFPKEGPSILRIQQVVRGDSAAYFCASSPHDWGMNTGELFFGEGSRLTVL.

This rearrangement joins TRBV30 to TRBJ2-7; 7 bases map to TRBD2. After removal of 0 bases from V and 2 bases from J, the junction contained 4 bases not matched to a gene. Germline values: CDR1 GTSNPN, CDR2 SVGIG (reference sequence). The CDR3 is made up of 14 amino acids. CDR3 protein: CAWSVGGRPYEQYF. The CDR3 DNA reads as TGTGCCTGGAGTGTCGGCGGGAGACCCTACGAGCAGTACTTC.

The CDR3: CASNSDRGNTGELFF. The CDR3 DNA reads TGTGCCAGCAATTCGGACAGGGGGAACACCGGGGAGCTGTTTTTT. The J gene is TRBJ2-2, the V gene TRBV2; 9 bases are shared with TRBD1. The CDR3 covers 15 residues. Germline V gene sequence: CDR1 SNHLY, CDR2 FYNNEI. J gave up 1 base and V 7 bases, and 4 bases lay outside the gene matches.

This clonotype was detected a few times. J is TRBJ2-5 and V is TRBV2, with a tentative D call TRBD1 (6 bases). The CDR3 runs to 15 residues. CDR1 is SNHLY, CDR2 FYNNEI, per germline. V lost 1 base and J 9 bases, leaving 18 bases between the germline ends. CDR3 protein: CASSEEATGSLSQYF. The CDR3 DNA sequence: TGTGCCAGCAGTGAAGAGGCCACAGGGTCATTGTCCCAGTACTTC.

This clonotype was detected ten times or more. The V call is TRBV29-1, the J call TRBJ2-5, with TRBD2 matching 9 bases. J lost 4 bases, V lost 7 bases, and 10 bases had no gene match. This CDR3 comprises 14 residues. Germline-derived CDR1 and CDR2 are SQVTM and ANQGSEA. The CDR3 nucleotides read TGCAGCGGGGAGCCGCCTAGCGGGATAGAGACCCAGTACTTC. Its protein product is CSGEPPSGIETQYF.

The table lists this clonotype with many counts. This chain connects TRBV20-1 to TRBJ1-3; no clear D. This CDR3 has 13 amino acids. With 3 bases removed from V and 3 bases from J, the gap between germline ends came to 9 bases. CDR1 and CDR2 (germline): DFQATT, SNEGSKA (reference sequence). In DNA, the CDR3 is TGCAGTGCTAGGTCCGGATTTGGAAACACCATATATTTT. Translation gives CSARSGFGNTIYF.